This note documents a single T cell receptor beta chain sequence. No patient had autoimmune disease or received systemic immunosuppression. This entry belongs to a study of OX40 agonist ivuxolimab in advanced cancers. The V gene end was trimmed by 2 bases and the J gene end by 3 bases; junction bases not matched to a gene: 4. The germline gives CDR1 LGHNA, CDR2 YSLEER. The CDR3 consists of 15 residues. Data came from immunoSEQ multiplex PCR; TCRdb stores just in-frame clones and leaves some out. Of about 59,000 clones in the sample, around 87% were seen once. The sample in question was CD4+ or CD8+ T cells sorted from blood, obtained in a trial of the OX40 agonist ivuxolimab. The chain has TRBV4-3 and TRBJ2-7; 10 bases fit TRBD2. The origin of this receptor is an adult with an advanced solid tumor such as melanoma, head and neck, liver or kidney cancer. The CDR3 DNA follows: TGCGCCAGCAGCCAACAGCTAGCGGGAGACTACGAGCAGTACTTC. Its translation is CASSQQLAGDYEQYF.